A single sample is the source of the 20 T cell receptor beta chains below, sequenced in a study of T cell responses to AZD1222 COVID-19 vaccine. Libraries were prepared by immunoSEQ multiplex PCR; TCRdb keeps only in-frame clonotypes and omits some of them. The sample lists about 150,000 clones; about nine tenths were seen once. The material was peripheral blood, obtained on day 0 of AZD1222 vaccination. The receptors stem from an adult in good health.

The chain is built from TRBV7-9 and TRBJ2-3; D may correspond to TRBD1 or TRBD2 (7 bases each). CDR1 and CDR2 from the germline V gene are SEHNR and FQNEAQ (reference sequence). This CDR3 is 13 amino acids long. Trimming cost V 5 bases and J 3 bases, with 9 bases left between them. CDR3 loop: CASSQGGTDTQYF. CDR3 nucleotide sequence: TGTGCCAGCAGCCAGGGGGGGACAGATACGCAGTATTTT.

The J gene is TRBJ1-4, the V gene TRBV6-4; no reliable D call. The CDR3 extends over 14 amino acids. Trimming cost V 11 bases and J 0 bases, with 13 bases left between them. The germline CDR1 and CDR2 sequences are MRHNA and SNTAGT. For the CDR3, the DNA is TGTGCCTGTGTGGCGGGTACAACTAATGAAAAACTGTTTTTT. Its translation: CACVAGTTNEKLFF.

The chain links TRBV23-1 to TRBJ1-6; 10 nucleotides match TRBD1. TRBV23-1 is an open reading frame whose function is uncertain. The CDR3 is 17 amino acids. J was trimmed by 7 bases and V by 0 bases; bases with no gene match: 6. In DNA form, the CDR3 reads TGCGCCAGCAGTCAATCGACCGGACAGGGGGGGAATTCACCCCTCCACTTT. Amino acids: CASSQSTGQGGNSPLHF.

The V and J genes are TRBV6-5 and TRBJ1-2, with 7 bases that match TRBD1. J gave up 8 bases and V 2 bases, and 5 bases lay outside the gene matches. CDR1 and CDR2 from the germline V gene are MNHEY and SVGAGI. The CDR3 totals 13 residues. The CDR3 bases are TGTGCCAGCAGTTACAAGGGGGCGCGGGGCTACACCTTC. Its translation: CASSYKGARGYTF.

This chain links TRBV4-3 with TRBJ2-3, with D possibly TRBD1 on 6 matching bases. V was clipped by 0 bases and J by 3 bases, with 13 bases between them. CDR1 and CDR2 from the germline V gene are LGHNA and YSLEER. The CDR3 is made up of 16 amino acids. DNA for the CDR3: TGCGCCAGCAGCCAAGATGGGGGCAGCCTAACAGATACGCAGTATTTT. Amino acid sequence: CASSQDGGSLTDTQYF.

The chain carries TRBV5-4 and TRBJ2-7; TRBD2 aligns across 8 bases. Germline V gene lookup returns CDR1 SGHNT and CDR2 YYREEE (reference sequence). The CDR3 is 16 amino acids. Trimming removed 0 bases from V and 6 bases from J; junction bases left unmatched: 11. The CDR3 is CASSLGGLAGTFEQYF. The CDR3 DNA is TGTGCCAGCAGCTTGGGGGGGTTAGCGGGGACATTCGAGCAGTACTTC. Together with reference TRBV5-4 and TRBJ2-7, the CDR3 gives the full variable domain: ETGVTQSPTHLIKTRGQQVTLRCSSQSGHNTVSWYQQALGQGPQFIFQYYREEENGRGNFPPRFSGLQFPNYSSELNVNALELDDSALYLCASSLGGLAGTFEQYFGPGTRLTVT.

This chain connects TRBV5-6 to TRBJ2-3, with 12 bases aligning to TRBD2. This CDR3 region has 16 residues. The V segment lost 4 bases and the J segment 6 bases; nucleotides outside the gene matches: 9. Germline V lookup: CDR1 SGHDT, CDR2 YYEEEE. CDR3: CASSQIPSGGADTQYF. CDR3 nucleotides: TGTGCCAGCAGCCAGATTCCTAGCGGGGGGGCTGATACGCAGTATTTT.

The chain is built from TRBV9 and TRBJ1-1, with D hard to call. V was trimmed by 0 bases and J by 7 bases, leaving 16 bases between them. The CDR3 loop spans 15 amino acids. Germline V gene sequence: CDR1 SGDLS, CDR2 YYNGEE. CDR3 sequence (DNA): TGTGCCAGCAGCGTAGGTCACGGACCCGCGGATGAAGCTTTCTTT. Translated: CASSVGHGPADEAFF.

CDR3 residues: CASSPGLAGGSSYNEQFF. CDR3 DNA sequence: TGCGCCAGCAGCCCGGGACTAGCGGGGGGCAGCTCCTACAATGAGCAGTTCTTC. V and J are TRBV4-3 and TRBJ2-1; 15 bases align to TRBD2. Germline trimming cut 4 bases from V and 0 bases from J; bases unmatched to any gene: 4. Germline CDR1 reads LGHNA; CDR2 reads YSLEER. The CDR3 totals 18 residues.

This rearrangement joins TRBV6-5 to TRBJ1-4; D gene uncertain. The CDR3 is 13 residues long. The V end was cut by 6 bases, the J end by 5 bases, with 10 bases between. Germline CDR1 MNHEY, CDR2 SVGAGI. CDR3 amino acids: CASRPTGNEKLFF. CDR3 sequence (DNA): TGTGCCAGCAGACCGACCGGGAATGAAAAACTGTTTTTT.

The chain uses TRBV14 and TRBJ2-3; 9 bases line up with TRBD2. The J segment lost 8 bases and the V segment lost 1 base, leaving 13 bases of the junction unmatched. The CDR3 extends over 17 amino acids. CDR1 SGHDN and CDR2 FVKESK come from the germline V gene. The CDR3: CASSQVGGGAHSSTQYF. The CDR3 DNA is TGTGCCAGCAGCCAAGTCGGCGGGGGGGCTCATTCCAGTACGCAGTATTTT.

The chain joins TRBV7-9 to TRBJ1-2; D is uncertain. The germline CDR1 and CDR2 sequences are SEHNR and FQNEAQ (reference sequence). The CDR3 has 12 amino acids. V dropped 1 base and J dropped 6 bases, with 6 bases sitting between them. The CDR3 DNA follows: TGTGCCAGCAGCTTAGGGGTCCATGGCTACACCTTC. Protein sequence: CASSLGVHGYTF.

The chain combines TRBV5-1 with TRBJ2-7; D is tentatively TRBD1 or TRBD2 (6 bases each). The CDR3 has 14 residues. Germline-derived CDR1 and CDR2 are SGHRS and YFSETQ. The V and J ends lost 4 bases and 2 bases respectively, with 13 bases between them. The CDR3 region is CASSRDTGAYEQYF. For the CDR3, the DNA is TGCGCCAGCAGCCGGGACACGGGGGCCTACGAGCAGTACTTC.

This clone was recorded only once. The chain links TRBV7-8 to TRBJ1-1; 9 nucleotides match TRBD1. The CDR3 is made up of 14 amino acids. V lost 5 bases and J lost 4; bases outside the gene matches: 5. Germline assignment: CDR1 SGHVS and CDR2 FQNEAQ. CDR3 DNA: TGTGCCAGCAGCGGGACAGGGTTTGGCACTGAAGCTTTCTTT. Translating it yields CASSGTGFGTEAFF.

This rearrangement joins TRBV19 to TRBJ1-2; maybe TRBD1 (5 bases). Germline lookup yields CDR1 LNHDA and CDR2 SQIVND (reference sequence). This CDR3 comprises 14 residues. V was cut by 6 bases and J by 0 bases, with 11 bases left in between. CDR3 sequence reads: CASRFGQANYGYTF. Written as DNA, the CDR3 is TGTGCCAGTAGGTTTGGACAAGCTAACTATGGCTACACCTTC.

The J gene is TRBJ2-1, the V gene TRBV28; the D gene is possibly TRBD2 (6 bases). The CDR3 spans 16 residues. Germline V gene sequence: CDR1 MDHEN, CDR2 SYDVKM. V was shortened by 0 bases and J by 8 bases, with 17 bases between the two germline ends. This chain's CDR3 is CASSLWSSGRRDEQFF. The CDR3 DNA reads as TGTGCCAGCAGTTTATGGTCCAGCGGGCGGAGGGATGAGCAGTTCTTC.

Here the CDR3 reads CASSIGTVSYEQYF. The CDR3 coding sequence is TGTGCCAGTAGTATAGGGACAGTCTCCTACGAGCAGTACTTC. The chain has TRBV19 and TRBJ2-7, with D perhaps TRBD1 (6 bases). Trimming removed 1 base at V and 0 bases at J, with 7 bases between. This CDR3 contains 14 residues. Germline V CDR1 and CDR2: LNHDA, SQIVND (reference sequence).

This clone was seen only a few times. The chain is built from TRBV7-2 and TRBJ1-6; tentatively, D is TRBD1 (5 bases). The CDR3 covers 14 residues. Germline CDR1 SGHTA, CDR2 FQGNSA. Trimming stripped 0 bases from V and 8 bases from J, with 8 bases between. This CDR3 is CASSLAGRDSPLHF. The CDR3 bases are TGTGCCAGCAGCTTAGCGGGACGTGATTCACCCCTCCACTTT. Looking up the rest from reference TRBV7-2 and TRBJ1-6 gives the full variable domain: GAGVSQSPSNKVTEKGKDVELRCDPISGHTALYWYRQSLGQGLEFLIYFQGNSAPDKSGLPSDRFSAERTGGSVSTLTIQRTQQEDSAVYLCASSLAGRDSPLHFGNGTRLTVT.

The chain is built from TRBV4-3 and TRBJ1-6; no clear D. Trimming took off 0 bases at V and 7 bases at J, with 13 bases between the two ends. The CDR3 totals 16 residues. The germline V gene has CDR1 LGHNA and CDR2 YSLEER. The CDR3 sequence: CASSQDILQRNSPLHF. As DNA, the CDR3 is TGCGCCAGCAGCCAAGATATTTTACAGAGAAATTCACCCCTCCACTTT.

The chain recombines TRBV5-4 with TRBJ2-3; the D is unclear. Germline lookup yields CDR1 SGHNT and CDR2 YYREEE (reference sequence). This CDR3 has 13 residues. Trimming took 1 base from V and 4 from J, leaving 7 bases between them. This chain's CDR3 is CASSLRVADTQYF. Here the CDR3 DNA reads TGTGCCAGCAGCTTGCGGGTGGCAGATACGCAGTATTTT.